This TCR beta chain was captured in a study of blood T cell repertoires in COVID-19. Across the whole study: Some COVID-19 samples were acute and others convalescent; all came from the United States, Italy and Spain. In each case, the material was cDNA or gDNA derived from T cells, B-cell-depleted T cells, or PBMCs.

Original processing methods: Reference gene primer amplification gave nucleated cell count estimates. Sequenced by immunoSEQ multiplex PCR; TCRdb stores in-frame clones only, minus some. The V and J calls and clone size come from that table; D and trimming were worked out from the DNA. The sample holds 150,000 to 180,000 clones, approximately 80% seen once. Trimming removed 5 bases at V and 3 bases at J, with 17 bases between. Germline V gives CDR1 SGHTA, CDR2 FQGNSA. This CDR3 is built from 15 residues. The sequenced sample was peripheral blood. This receptor was obtained from a man in his sixties with acute or convalescent COVID-19. The chain recombines TRBV7-2 with TRBJ2-7, with D possibly TRBD1 on 6 matching bases. CDR3 sequence: CASSQREGHLYEQYF. As DNA, the CDR3 is TGTGCCAGCAGCCAGAGAGAGGGACACCTCTACGAGCAGTACTTC.